This T cell receptor (beta chain) was identified in a study of T cell repertoires in cytomegalovirus infection. Study summary: Indicated by public TCR beta signatures were CMV infection and matching HLA type.

This clonotype was counted at least ten times. What it binds is unknown. Germline values: CDR1 SGHTA, CDR2 FQGNSA. V was pared by 8 bases and J by 6 bases, with 4 bases of the junction left unmatched. The CDR3 length is 13 residues. Each CDR3 protein is one row after TCRdb ran MiXCR on the reads. The data show 700,000 to 950,000 distinct CDR3 sequences, with around a third seen just once and around an eighth held by the top ten. Study-wide results and limits: Ex vivo, HLA-C-restricted CMV-specific TCR beta clonotypes prevailed over the rest of the response. Carriers of CMV plus the relevant HLA were identified by cumulative public TCR beta family frequency.

The sequence derives from a human donor in good health (CMV status not recorded). Some clones in this sample may be carry-over from other donors' samples. The material was cultured CD8+ T cells from PBMCs, obtained from culture after CMV antigen stimulation. This sequence joins TRBV7-2 and TRBJ2-3; 11 bases line up with TRBD1. DNA of the CDR3: TGTGCCAGCTGGACAGGGGGCCGCGATACGCAGTATTTT. Its protein product is CASWTGGRDTQYF.